This T cell receptor beta chain was sequenced for a study of blood T cell repertoires in COVID-19. Study summary: Material from acute and convalescent COVID-19 was sourced from the United States, Italy and Spain.

This CDR3 is 13 amino acids long. Germline V gives CDR1 LGHNA, CDR2 YSLEER. V lost 1 base to trimming and J lost 2 bases, with 5 bases between them. Source study methods: Reference gene primer amplification yielded estimated nucleated cell counts. Sequencing used immunoSEQ multiplex PCR; TCRdb keeps in-frame clones, though not all of them. Clone size and V and J calls were adopted from that table, with D and trimming inferred from the DNA. The sample shows around 200,000 clones, about nine tenths of them seen only once. The clonotype comes from a man between 65 and 80 years old with active or convalescent COVID-19. The rearrangement joins TRBV4-3 to TRBJ1-1; D is undetermined. Material for sequencing was peripheral blood. The CDR3 DNA reads as TGCGCCAGCAGCCAAGGGCATAACACTGAAGCTTTCTTT. Translation gives CASSQGHNTEAFF.